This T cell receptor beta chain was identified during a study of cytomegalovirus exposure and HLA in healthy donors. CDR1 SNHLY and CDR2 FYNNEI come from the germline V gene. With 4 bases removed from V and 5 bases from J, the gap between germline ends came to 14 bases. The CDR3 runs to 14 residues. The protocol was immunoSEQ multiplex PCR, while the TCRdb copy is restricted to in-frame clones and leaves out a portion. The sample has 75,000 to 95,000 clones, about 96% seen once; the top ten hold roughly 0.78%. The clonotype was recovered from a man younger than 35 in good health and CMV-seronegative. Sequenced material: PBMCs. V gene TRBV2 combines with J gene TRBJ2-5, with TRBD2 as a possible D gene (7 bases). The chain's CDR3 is CASSGGGGRETQYF. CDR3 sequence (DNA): TGTGCCAGCAGTGGAGGGGGGGGCAGGGAGACCCAGTACTTC.